This is a list of T cell receptor beta chains from one sample in a study of CD8+CD57+ T cells in acquired aplastic anemia. Each CDR3 protein gets one entry after TCRdb re-called the reads with MiXCR. Of roughly 420,000 distinct CDR3 sequences in the sample, around 72% were seen once. Sample: sorted CD4+, CD8+, or CD8+CD57+ T cells (not recorded which) from PBMCs. These receptors came from a human donor in good health, serving as a control. Both conserved end residues are part of each CDR3.

v_call cdr3_aa
TRBV9 CASSEQGVGFVDTF
TRBV5-4 CASMDAYSITGELFF
TRBV7-9 CASSTSGLEANLPLHF
TRBV29-1 CSATPGQEYGYTF
TRBV19 CASSKTAQETQYF
TRBV6-1 CAGSENPGQGRYTEAFF
TRBV4-1 CASSRTGGFKANYGYTF
TRBV5-1 CASSLVPGDTEAFF
TRBV3-1 CASSQSGGCGNTIYF
TRBV7-9 CASSRDRAGQRVFF
TRBV5-1 CASSRDSLTGQETQYF
TRBV24-1 CATSGGTGGVDSNQPQHF
TRBV20-1 CSAMGGGTYDTQYF
TRBV7-8 CASSLIVGGPYEQYF
TRBV9 CASSVTRPGAYTF
TRBV2 CASKASGGKETQYF
TRBV20-1 CSAPDTQGDGYTF